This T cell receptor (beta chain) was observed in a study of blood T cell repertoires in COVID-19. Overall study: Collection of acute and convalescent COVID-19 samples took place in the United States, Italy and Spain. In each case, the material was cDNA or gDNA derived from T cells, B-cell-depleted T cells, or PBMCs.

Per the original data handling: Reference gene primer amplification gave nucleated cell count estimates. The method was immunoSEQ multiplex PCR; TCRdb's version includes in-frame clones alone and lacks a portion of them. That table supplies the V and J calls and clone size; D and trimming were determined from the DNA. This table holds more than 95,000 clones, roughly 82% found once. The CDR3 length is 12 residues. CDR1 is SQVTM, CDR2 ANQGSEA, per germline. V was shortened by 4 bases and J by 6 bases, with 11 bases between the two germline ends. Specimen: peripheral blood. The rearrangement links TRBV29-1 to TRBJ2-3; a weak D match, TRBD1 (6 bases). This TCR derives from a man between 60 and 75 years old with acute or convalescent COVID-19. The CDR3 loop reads CSVVGGPDTQYF. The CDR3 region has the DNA TGCAGCGTTGTAGGGGGTCCGGATACGCAGTATTTT.